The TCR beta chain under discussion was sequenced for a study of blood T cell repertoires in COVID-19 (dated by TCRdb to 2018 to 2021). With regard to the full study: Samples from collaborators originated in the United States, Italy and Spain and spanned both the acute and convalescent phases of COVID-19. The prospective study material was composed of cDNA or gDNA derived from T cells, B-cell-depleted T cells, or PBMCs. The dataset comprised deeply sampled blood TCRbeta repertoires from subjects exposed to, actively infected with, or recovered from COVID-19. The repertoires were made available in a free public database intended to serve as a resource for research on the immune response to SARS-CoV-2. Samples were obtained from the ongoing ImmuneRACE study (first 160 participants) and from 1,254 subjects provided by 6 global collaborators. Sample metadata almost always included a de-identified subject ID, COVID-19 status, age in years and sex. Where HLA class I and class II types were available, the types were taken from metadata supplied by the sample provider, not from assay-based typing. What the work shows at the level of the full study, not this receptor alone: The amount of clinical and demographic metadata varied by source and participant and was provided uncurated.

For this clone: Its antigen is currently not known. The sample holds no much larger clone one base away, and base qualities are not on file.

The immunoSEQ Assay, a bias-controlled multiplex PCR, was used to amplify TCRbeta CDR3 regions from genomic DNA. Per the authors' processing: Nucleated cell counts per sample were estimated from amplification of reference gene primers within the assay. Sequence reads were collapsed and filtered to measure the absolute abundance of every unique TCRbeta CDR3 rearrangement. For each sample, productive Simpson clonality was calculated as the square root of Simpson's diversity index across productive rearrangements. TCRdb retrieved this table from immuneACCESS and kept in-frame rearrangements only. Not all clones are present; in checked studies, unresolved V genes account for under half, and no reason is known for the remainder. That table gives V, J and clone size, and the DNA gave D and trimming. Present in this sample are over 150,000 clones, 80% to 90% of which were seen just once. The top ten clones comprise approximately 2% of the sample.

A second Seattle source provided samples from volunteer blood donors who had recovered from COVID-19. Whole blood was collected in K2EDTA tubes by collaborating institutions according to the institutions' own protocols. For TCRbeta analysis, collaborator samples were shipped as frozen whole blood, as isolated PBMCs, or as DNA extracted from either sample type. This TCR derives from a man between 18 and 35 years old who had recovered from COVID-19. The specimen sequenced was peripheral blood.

The CDR3 protein sequence reads: CASSETGTRSYNEQFF. The DNA sequence follows: TGTGCCAGCAGCGAGACCGGGACTCGCTCCTACAATGAGCAGTTCTTC. The rearrangement combines TRBV9 with TRBJ2-1; TRBD2 might be the D gene, on 6 matching bases. The germline V gene sets CDR1 to SGDLS and CDR2 to YYNGEE. V is cut by 3 bases and J by 0 bases, and the space between the germline ends is 13 bases. The cysteine opens and the phenylalanine closes a CDR3 of 16 amino acids. The only DNA kept is the CDR3, 48 bases in frame from the first base.